The T cell receptor (beta chain) described here comes from a study of shared clonotypes between healthy human individuals. In the naive CD8 group, cells lacked CD45RO and were positively selected for CCR7, so terminally differentiated effector memory CD45RA+ cells were left out. In germline, CDR1 is MNHEY, CDR2 SMNVEV (reference sequence). CDR3 length: 19 residues. V dropped 7 bases and J dropped 0; count of bases not matched to a gene: 15. Assay: immunoSEQ multiplex PCR; the TCRdb copy retains only in-frame clones and omits some. The profile shows some 2 million clones, about 95% of them singletons.

The rearrangement uses TRBV27 and TRBJ2-6; 7 positions agree with TRBD1. The sequenced material came from naive CD8+ T cells sorted from blood. This TCR was sampled from a man between 18 and 35 years old in good health. The CDR3 region has the DNA TGTGCCAGCAACTCCCCCGAGGACAGGTCCCACTCTGGGGCCAACGTCCTGACTTTC. Protein: CASNSPEDRSHSGANVLTF.